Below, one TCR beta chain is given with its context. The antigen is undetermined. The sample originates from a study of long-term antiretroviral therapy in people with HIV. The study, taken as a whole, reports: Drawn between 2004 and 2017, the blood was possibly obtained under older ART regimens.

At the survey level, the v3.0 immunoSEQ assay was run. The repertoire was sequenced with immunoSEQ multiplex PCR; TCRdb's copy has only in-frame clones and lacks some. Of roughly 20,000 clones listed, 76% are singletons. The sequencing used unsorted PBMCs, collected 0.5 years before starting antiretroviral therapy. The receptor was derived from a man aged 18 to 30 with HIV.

DNA for the CDR3: TGTGCCAGCAGTCCCCGGATTCTTGACCAGCCCCAGCATTTT. This encodes CASSPRILDQPQHF. This chain joins TRBV28 and TRBJ1-5; D unclear. The CDR3 has 14 residues. Germline V gives CDR1 MDHEN, CDR2 SYDVKM. V lost 5 bases, J lost 7 bases, and 15 bases lay in between.